This T cell receptor beta chain was sequenced in a study of Ad26.COV2.S vaccination and SARS-CoV-2 variants. Study-wide results and caveats: Breadth, reportedly substantial, characterized the spike-specific CD8+ and CD4+ T cell responses after vaccination.

Trimming cost V 2 bases and J 4 bases, with 14 bases left between them. The CDR3 contains 14 residues. Germline-derived CDR1 and CDR2 are GTSNPN and SVGIG (reference sequence). Profiled with immunoSEQ multiplex PCR; TCRdb holds only in-frame clones, not every one. The table has more than 300,000 clones, about 86% seen once. Remarks on this clone: Antigen unknown.

Treatment: around 19 received Ad26.COV2.S at low or high dose, single or two shots; about 5 received placebo; per-sample allocation not given. The investigators took samples on day 63 after the first vaccine or placebo injection. The source of this sequence is a person aged 18-65 years who received the Ad26.COV2.S COVID-19 vaccine or a placebo. The sequencing used peripheral blood, collected in a trial of Ad26.COV2.S vaccine versus placebo. The chain recombines TRBV30 with TRBJ1-2; D not resolved. The DNA of the CDR3 is TGTGCCTGGAGTTATGGGCGGTGGGCCTATGGCTACACCTTC. Translation gives CAWSYGRWAYGYTF.